Following are 4 T cell receptor beta chains from one sample sequenced in a study of PD-1 blockade in classical Hodgkin lymphoma. Autologous stem cell transplantation was followed by relapse in every patient, and brentuximab vedotin exposure varied. Clones were sequenced by immunoSEQ multiplex PCR, and TCRdb holds only the in-frame ones, with some missing. The sample contains about 32,000 clones, roughly four fifths of which appear only once. The sequenced sample was peripheral blood mononuclear cells (PBMCs), obtained at baseline. These receptors were obtained from a human donor with classical Hodgkin lymphoma.

This clone was observed a few times. The chain combines TRBV6-6 with TRBJ1-1; 9 bases agree with TRBD1. J gave up 8 bases and V 2 bases, and 6 bases lay outside the gene matches. There are 14 residues in the CDR3. Germline V gene data show CDR1 as MNHNY and CDR2 as SVGAGI (reference sequence). The CDR3 DNA follows: TGTGCCAGCAGTTACGGGGACAGGGCAAGCGAAGCTTTCTTT. This codes for CASSYGDRASEAFF.

This clone appeared once. This chain joins TRBV6-5 and TRBJ1-2, with D hard to call. The CDR3 totals 11 residues. Trimming left V 2 bases short and J 14 bases short, with 12 bases between. Germline values: CDR1 MNHEY, CDR2 SVGAGI. The CDR3 DNA sequence: TGTGCCAGCAGTTACAGGGAGCCTTCGACCTTC. This gives the protein CASSYREPSTF.

This sequence joins TRBV9 and TRBJ2-7; 11 bases match TRBD1. This CDR3 is 14 amino acids long. J gave up 8 bases and V 4 bases, and 8 bases lay outside the gene matches. CDR1 is SGDLS and CDR2 is YYNGEE in the germline V gene. CDR3 coding DNA: TGTGCCAGCAGCCCTCGGGACAGGGGGGAGAAGCAGTACTTC. Encoded protein: CASSPRDRGEKQYF.

This clone was detected only a few times. The chain has TRBV6-1 and TRBJ1-1; 7 positions match TRBD1. Unmatched junction bases numbered 1, after V lost 0 bases and J lost 0 bases. Looked up from germline, CDR1 is MNHNS and CDR2 is SASEGT. The CDR3 loop spans 15 amino acids. In DNA, the CDR3 is TGTGCCAGCAGTGAAGCGGGACAGATGAACACTGAAGCTTTCTTT. It yields the protein CASSEAGQMNTEAFF.